This T cell receptor beta chain was captured by sequencing in a study of blood T cell repertoires in COVID-19. Study-level information: Specimens from acute and convalescent COVID-19 originated in the United States, Italy and Spain. T cells, B-cell-depleted T cells, or PBMCs provided the cDNA or gDNA that served as material.

V gave up 4 bases and J gave up 4 bases, with 10 bases separating them. Germline V gene lookup returns CDR1 LNHDA and CDR2 SQIVND (reference sequence). The CDR3 has 14 residues. The data were produced by immunoSEQ multiplex PCR, yet TCRdb's version contains in-frame clones alone and is incomplete. The table has 250,000 or so clones, about 90% seen once; the top ten hold roughly 2.6%. This receptor was obtained from a woman in her sixties or seventies with acute or convalescent COVID-19. The V and J genes are TRBV19 and TRBJ2-2; possible D gene TRBD1, 6 bases. The sequencing input was peripheral blood. CDR3 sequence: CASSNRASTGELFF. DNA of the CDR3: TGTGCCAGTAGTAACAGGGCTAGCACCGGGGAGCTGTTTTTT.